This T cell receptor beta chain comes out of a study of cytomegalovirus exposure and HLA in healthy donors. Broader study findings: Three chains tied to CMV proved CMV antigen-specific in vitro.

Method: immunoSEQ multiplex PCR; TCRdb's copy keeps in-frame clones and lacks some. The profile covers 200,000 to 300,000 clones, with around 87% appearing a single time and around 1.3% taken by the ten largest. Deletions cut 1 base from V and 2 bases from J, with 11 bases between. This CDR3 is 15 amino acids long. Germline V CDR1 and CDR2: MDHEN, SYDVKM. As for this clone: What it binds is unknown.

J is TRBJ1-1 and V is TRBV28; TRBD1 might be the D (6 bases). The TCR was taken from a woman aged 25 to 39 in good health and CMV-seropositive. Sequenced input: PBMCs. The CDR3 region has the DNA TGTGCCAGCAGTTTATTGAACAGGGCCAACACTGAAGCTTTCTTT. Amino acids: CASSLLNRANTEAFF.